The T cell receptor (delta chain) under discussion was sequenced for a study of gamma-delta T cells after stem cell transplantation. The CDR3 covers 21 residues. CDR1 is GEAIGNYY and CDR2 is EKD in the germline V gene. The junction had 15 bases not matched to a gene; V was cut back by 2 bases and J by 2 bases. TCRdb re-identified clones in the RT-PCR reads via CATT. The top ten clones hold 50% to 70% of a sample with roughly 800 delta-chain clones, about a tenth of them seen once. This clone counts as large (0.1 to 1%). Other DNA variants within this sample encode the same CDR3. The sample was gamma-delta T cells. The TCR comes from a human donor. It is not recorded whose cells these are; they may come from a transplant donor. This chain uses TRDV2 with TRDJ3; 9 nucleotides align to TRDD3. The CDR3 reads CACDKLGDTNPEPWDTRQMFF. The CDR3 DNA reads TGTGCCTGTGACAAACTGGGGGACACCAACCCGGAGCCCTGGGACACCCGACAGATGTTTTTC.